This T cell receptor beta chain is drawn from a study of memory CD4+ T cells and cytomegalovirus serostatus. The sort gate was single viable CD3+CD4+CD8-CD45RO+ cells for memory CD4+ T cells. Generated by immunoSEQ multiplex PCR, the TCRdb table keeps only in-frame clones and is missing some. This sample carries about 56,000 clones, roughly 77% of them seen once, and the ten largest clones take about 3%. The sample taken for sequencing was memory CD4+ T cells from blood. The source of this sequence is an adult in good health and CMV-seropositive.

Written as DNA, the CDR3 is TGCGCCAGCAGCTCCCAGGGACTAGATTACAATGAGCAGTTCTTC. This sequence encodes CASSSQGLDYNEQFF. The chain has TRBV5-1 and TRBJ2-1, with TRBD2 matching 8 bases. Trimming removed 3 bases from V and 4 bases from J; junction bases left unmatched: 6. The CDR3 is made up of 15 amino acids. CDR1 and CDR2 (germline): SGHRS, YFSETQ.